A selection of T cell receptor beta chains follows, all from one sample in a study of T cell repertoires in cytomegalovirus infection. TCRdb processed the reads anew with MiXCR; each CDR3 protein has one entry. The sample lists around 140,000 distinct CDR3 sequences; 5.5% to 7% were seen once. The sequencing input was PBMCs. Receptor source: a human donor in good health (CMV status not recorded). Some clones in this sample may be carry-over from other donors' samples. Both conserved end residues are part of each CDR3. D genes are given only for firm matches. Expanded clones are given a class, and other clones once, few, many or no size at all.

size,V,D,J,DNA,CDR3
many,TRBV5-1,TRBD1,TRBJ2-7,TGCGCCAGCACTTCACAGGGGGCTTACGAGCAGTACTTC,CASTSQGAYEQYF
-,TRBV18,-,TRBJ1-1,TGTGCCAGCTCACCATTGGGGATAATGAACACTGAAGCTTTCTTT,CASSPLGIMNTEAFF
few,TRBV27,-,TRBJ2-2,TGTGCCAGCAGTCAGGTGACACGCACCGGGGAGCTGTTTTTT,CASSQVTRTGELFF
-,TRBV7-2,TRBD2,TRBJ2-1,TGTGCCAGAAGCGTGGGACTAGCGGTGGCGGAGGAGCCGTTCTTC,CARSVGLAVAEEPFF
many,TRBV7-2,-,TRBJ1-5,TGTGCCAGCAGCACGGTAGAACAGCCCCAGCATTTT,CASSTVEQPQHF
many,TRBV20-1,TRBD1,TRBJ2-7,TGCAGTGCTAGGGCTCCGGGACAGGGGCTAAACGGCGAGCAGTACTTC,CSARAPGQGLNGEQYF
many,TRBV28,TRBD1,TRBJ1-4,TGTGCCAGCAGTGAGACAGGGACTGCAACTAATGAAAAACTGTTTTTT,CASSETGTATNEKLFF
many,TRBV4-2,-,TRBJ2-7,TGTGCCAGCAGCCAAGGAAGGTCTCCCGGCTACGAGCAGTACTTC,CASSQGRSPGYEQYF
many,TRBV7-2,-,TRBJ2-1,TGTGCCAGCAGCTTAGAACAGTACAATGAGCAGTTCTTC,CASSLEQYNEQFF
-,TRBV28,-,TRBJ1-2,TGTGCCAGCAGTTTACGGGGCCTTCGAAAAATGGACTATGGCTACACCTTC,CASSLRGLRKMDYGYTF